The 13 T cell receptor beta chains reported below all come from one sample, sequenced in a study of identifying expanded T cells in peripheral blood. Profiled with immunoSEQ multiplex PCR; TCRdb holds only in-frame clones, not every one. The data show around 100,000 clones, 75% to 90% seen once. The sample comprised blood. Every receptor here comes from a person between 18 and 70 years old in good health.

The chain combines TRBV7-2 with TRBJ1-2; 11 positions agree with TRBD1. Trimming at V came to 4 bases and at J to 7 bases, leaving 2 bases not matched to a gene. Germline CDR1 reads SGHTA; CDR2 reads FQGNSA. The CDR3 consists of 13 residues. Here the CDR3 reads CASSSGQGVGYTF. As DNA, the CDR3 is TGTGCCAGCAGCTCGGGACAGGGGGTTGGCTACACCTTC.

CDR3 sequence: CASSPGRTSHEQYF. CDR3 in DNA: TGTGCCAGCAGTCCGGGACGAACCTCTCACGAGCAGTACTTC. This chain joins TRBV27 and TRBJ2-7; possibly TRBD1 or TRBD2 for D (5 bases each). Trimming stripped 5 bases from V and 5 bases from J, with 16 bases between. There are 14 residues in the CDR3. Germline V lookup: CDR1 MNHEY, CDR2 SMNVEV (reference sequence).

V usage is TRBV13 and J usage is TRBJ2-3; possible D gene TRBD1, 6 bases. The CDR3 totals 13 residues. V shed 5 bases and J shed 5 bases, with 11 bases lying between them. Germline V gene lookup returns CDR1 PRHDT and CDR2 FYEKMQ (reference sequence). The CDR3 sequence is CASSGGRGDTQYF. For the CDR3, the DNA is TGTGCCAGCAGCGGGGGCCGGGGAGATACGCAGTATTTT.

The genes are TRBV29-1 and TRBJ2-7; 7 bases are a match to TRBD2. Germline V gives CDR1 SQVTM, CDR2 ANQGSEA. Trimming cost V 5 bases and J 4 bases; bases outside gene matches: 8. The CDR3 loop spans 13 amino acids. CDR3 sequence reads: CSVLSGKNYEQYF. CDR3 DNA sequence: TGCAGCGTTTTAAGCGGGAAGAATTACGAGCAGTACTTC.

The CDR3 region is CASTPLSGGAENSPLHF. CDR3 DNA: TGTGCCAGTACCCCTCTTTCTGGGGGCGCGGAAAATTCACCCCTCCACTTT. V usage is TRBV19 and J usage is TRBJ1-6, with D tentatively TRBD1 (6 bases). Germline V lookup: CDR1 LNHDA, CDR2 SQIVND (reference sequence). The V end lost 7 bases, the J end lost 7 bases, and 23 bases lay between the germline ends. The CDR3 is made up of 17 amino acids. Filled out from reference TRBV19 and TRBJ1-6, the complete variable domain reads DGGITQSPKYLFRKEGQNVTLSCEQNLNHDAMYWYRQDPGQGLRLIYYSQIVNDFQKGDIAEGYSVSREKKESFPLTVTSAQKNPTAFYLCASTPLSGGAENSPLHFGNGTRLTVT.

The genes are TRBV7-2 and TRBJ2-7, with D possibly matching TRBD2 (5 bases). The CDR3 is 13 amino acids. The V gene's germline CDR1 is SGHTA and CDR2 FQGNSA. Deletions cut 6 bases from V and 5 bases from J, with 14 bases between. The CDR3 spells CASRHTGSHEQYF. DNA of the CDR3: TGTGCCAGCAGACACACGGGGAGTCACGAGCAGTACTTC.

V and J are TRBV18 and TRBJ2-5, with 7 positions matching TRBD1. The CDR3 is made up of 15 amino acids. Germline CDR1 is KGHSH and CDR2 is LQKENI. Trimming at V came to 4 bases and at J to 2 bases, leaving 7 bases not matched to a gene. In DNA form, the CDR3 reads TGTGCCAGCTCACTCTCACAGGGGTTTCAAGAGACCCAGTACTTC. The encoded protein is CASSLSQGFQETQYF. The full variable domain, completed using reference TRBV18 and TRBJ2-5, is NAGVMQNPRHLVRRRGQEARLRCSPMKGHSHVYWYRQLPEEGLKFMVYLQKENIIDESGMPKERFSAEFPKEGPSILRIQQVVRGDSAAYFCASSLSQGFQETQYFGPGTRLLVL.

CDR3 protein: CASSGYSDRGRYEQYF. The CDR3 nucleotides are TGTGCCAGCAGTGGATATTCGGACAGGGGGCGGTACGAGCAGTACTTC. The V call is TRBV6-1, the J call TRBJ2-7, with 11 bases fitting TRBD1. CDR1 is MNHNS, CDR2 SASEGT, per germline. The CDR3 runs 16 residues. Unmatched junction bases numbered 9, after V lost 4 bases and J lost 4 bases.

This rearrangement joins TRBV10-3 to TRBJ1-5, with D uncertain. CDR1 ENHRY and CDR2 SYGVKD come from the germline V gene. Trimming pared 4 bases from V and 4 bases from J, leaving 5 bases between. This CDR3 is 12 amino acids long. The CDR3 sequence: CAISGGNQPQHF. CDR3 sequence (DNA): TGTGCCATCAGTGGGGGTAATCAGCCCCAGCATTTT.

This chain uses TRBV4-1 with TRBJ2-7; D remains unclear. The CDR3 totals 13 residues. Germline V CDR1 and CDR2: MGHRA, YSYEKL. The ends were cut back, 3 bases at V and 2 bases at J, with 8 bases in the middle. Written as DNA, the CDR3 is TGCGCCAGCAGCCAGGAGACACCCTACGAGCAGTACTTC. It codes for CASSQETPYEQYF.

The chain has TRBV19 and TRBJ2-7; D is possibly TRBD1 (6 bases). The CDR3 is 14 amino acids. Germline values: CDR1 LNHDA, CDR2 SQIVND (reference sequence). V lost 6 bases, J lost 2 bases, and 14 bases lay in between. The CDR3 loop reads CASSPRGFAYEQYF. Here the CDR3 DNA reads TGTGCCAGTAGCCCCAGGGGTTTCGCCTACGAGCAGTACTTC. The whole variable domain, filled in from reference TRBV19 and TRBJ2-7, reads DGGITQSPKYLFRKEGQNVTLSCEQNLNHDAMYWYRQDPGQGLRLIYYSQIVNDFQKGDIAEGYSVSREKKESFPLTVTSAQKNPTAFYLCASSPRGFAYEQYFGPGTRLTVT.

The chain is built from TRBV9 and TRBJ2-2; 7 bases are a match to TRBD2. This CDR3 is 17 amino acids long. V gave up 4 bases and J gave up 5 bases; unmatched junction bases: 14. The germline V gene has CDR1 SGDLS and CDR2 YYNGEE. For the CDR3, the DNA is TGTGCCAGCAGCATTTCATTGAGCGGGACTGGGACCGGGGAGCTGTTTTTT. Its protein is CASSISLSGTGTGELFF.

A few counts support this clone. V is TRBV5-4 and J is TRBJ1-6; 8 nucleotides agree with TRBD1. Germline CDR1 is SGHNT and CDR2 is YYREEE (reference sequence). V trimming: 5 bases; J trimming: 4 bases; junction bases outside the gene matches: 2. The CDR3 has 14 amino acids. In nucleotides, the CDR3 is TGTGCCAGCAGTACAGGGGGATATAATTCACCCCTCCACTTT. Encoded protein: CASSTGGYNSPLHF. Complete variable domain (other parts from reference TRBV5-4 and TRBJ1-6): ETGVTQSPTHLIKTRGQQVTLRCSSQSGHNTVSWYQQALGQGPQFIFQYYREEENGRGNFPPRFSGLQFPNYSSELNVNALELDDSALYLCASSTGGYNSPLHFGNGTRLTVT.